Each of the 30 T cell receptor beta chains below was sequenced from the same sample in a study of siplizumab effects on memory and regulatory T cells. Produced via immunoSEQ multiplex PCR; TCRdb's table is partial and in-frame only. The sample contains tens of thousands of clones, 80% to 95% of which appear only once. Sequenced input: CD8+ T cells sorted from blood. These receptors were collected from a human donor in good health.

The chain uses TRBV9 and TRBJ2-2; 8 nucleotides align to TRBD2. After removal of 7 bases from V and 4 bases from J, the junction contained 6 bases not matched to a gene. Germline V CDR1 and CDR2: SGDLS, YYNGEE. CDR3 length: 14 residues. The CDR3 protein is CASRGGTTTGELFF. In DNA, the CDR3 is TGTGCCAGCCGGGGGGGGACCACCACCGGGGAGCTGTTTTTT.

The chain recombines TRBV11-2 with TRBJ1-1; 7 bases map to TRBD1. Germline V gene sequence: CDR1 SGHAT, CDR2 FQNNGV. V trimming: 1 base; J trimming: 1 base; junction bases outside the gene matches: 0. This CDR3 spans 14 amino acids. The CDR3 reads CASSLGQGNTEAFF. In DNA, the CDR3 is TGTGCCAGCAGCTTAGGACAGGGGAACACTGAAGCTTTCTTT.

This clone came up a few times. The chain links TRBV27 to TRBJ1-1; D is unresolved. The CDR3 has 15 amino acids. V was clipped by 7 bases and J by 4 bases, with 19 bases between them. CDR1 and CDR2 (germline): MNHEY, SMNVEV (reference sequence). The CDR3 protein is CASTLNSAGITEAFF. For the CDR3, the DNA is TGTGCCAGCACCCTTAATTCAGCGGGGATCACTGAAGCTTTCTTT.

The chain is built from TRBV5-6 and TRBJ1-6; D is ambiguous. Germline lookup yields CDR1 SGHDT and CDR2 YYEEEE. This CDR3 has 15 amino acids. V lost 4 bases to trimming and J lost 6 bases, with 14 bases between them. The CDR3 protein is CASSPQQARNSPLHF. Here the CDR3 DNA reads TGTGCCAGCAGCCCACAGCAGGCCCGTAATTCACCCCTCCACTTT.

This chain connects TRBV5-8 to TRBJ1-1; D is undetermined. CDR3 length: 15 residues. The germline V and J ends were trimmed by 3 bases and 1 base, with 13 bases remaining between them. The germline V gene encodes CDR1 SGHTS and CDR2 YDEGEE. DNA of the CDR3: TGTGCCAGCAGCTCGCGGACCGAGGGGAACACTGAAGCTTTCTTT. Its protein is CASSSRTEGNTEAFF.

The sample holds one count of this clone. The J gene is TRBJ1-1, the V gene TRBV13; D call uncertain. V was clipped by 5 bases and J by 1 base, with 5 bases between them. There are 12 residues in the CDR3. The germline gives CDR1 PRHDT, CDR2 FYEKMQ (reference sequence). The DNA of the CDR3 is TGTGCCAGCAGCGCCCGGAACACTGAAGCTTTCTTT. It is translated as CASSARNTEAFF.

The genes are TRBV5-1 and TRBJ2-1; 9 bases map to TRBD1. Trimming removed 0 bases from V and 10 bases from J; junction bases left unmatched: 11. Germline assignment: CDR1 SGHRS and CDR2 YFSETQ. CDR3 length: 16 amino acids. The CDR3 is CASSLEGGTGFSEQFF. The CDR3 coding sequence is TGCGCCAGCAGCTTGGAAGGCGGGACAGGGTTCAGCGAGCAGTTCTTC.

The chain joins TRBV19 to TRBJ2-7; D is perhaps TRBD1 (6 bases). The germline V gene has CDR1 LNHDA and CDR2 SQIVND (reference sequence). CDR3 length: 14 amino acids. Trimming shortened V by 3 bases and J by 4 bases, and 13 bases separated the two germline ends. CDR3 residues: CASSMGHSSYEQYF. The DNA for the CDR3 is TGTGCCAGTAGTATGGGACACTCGTCTTACGAGCAGTACTTC.

The V gene is TRBV27, the J gene TRBJ2-3; 10 bases map to TRBD2. This CDR3 is 16 amino acids long. With V trimmed by 6 bases and J by 0 bases, 6 bases remained unmatched. CDR1 and CDR2 (germline): MNHEY, SMNVEV (reference sequence). CDR3 sequence (DNA): TGTGCCAGCAGCCTGAGGACTAGCGGAAGCACAGATACGCAGTATTTT. Its protein is CASSLRTSGSTDTQYF.

The J gene is TRBJ2-7, the V gene TRBV7-9, with TRBD2 matching over 13 bases. The junction had 5 bases not matched to a gene; V was cut back by 0 bases and J by 3 bases. Germline CDR1 reads SEHNR; CDR2 reads FQNEAQ (reference sequence). The CDR3 runs to 17 residues. CDR3 coding DNA: TGTGCCAGCAGCTTAGCCCCCGGGACTAGCGGGGACTACGAGCAGTACTTC. Translation gives CASSLAPGTSGDYEQYF.

This clone was seen only once. The chain recombines TRBV7-9 with TRBJ2-1; D is unclear. V was clipped by 5 bases and J by 3 bases, with 11 bases between them. The CDR3 is made up of 14 amino acids. Germline-derived CDR1 and CDR2 are SEHNR and FQNEAQ (reference sequence). The CDR3 sequence: CASSPNDGYNEQFF. Here the CDR3 DNA reads TGTGCCAGCAGCCCGAATGACGGCTACAATGAGCAGTTCTTC.

Only one count was recorded for this clone. The genes are TRBV11-2 and TRBJ1-3; D is unresolved. V was pared by 0 bases and J by 0 bases, with 3 bases between. From germline, CDR1 is SGHAT and CDR2 FQNNGV. This CDR3 is 14 amino acids long. The CDR3 DNA reads as TGTGCCAGCAGCTTAGAGAACTCTGGAAACACCATATATTTT. Translated: CASSLENSGNTIYF.

This rearrangement joins TRBV27 to TRBJ2-7; 7 nucleotides agree with TRBD1. Trimming cost V 1 base and J 1 base; bases outside gene matches: 4. CDR1 and CDR2 from the germline V gene are MNHEY and SMNVEV (reference sequence). The CDR3 is 15 amino acids. This CDR3 reads CASSLYGQASYEQYF. CDR3 DNA sequence: TGTGCCAGCAGTTTATACGGACAGGCTTCCTACGAGCAGTACTTC.

CDR3 nucleotide sequence: TGTGCCAGCAGCTCTATACAGGGCGTGGAGAACACCGGGGAGCTGTTTTTT. This sequence encodes CASSSIQGVENTGELFF. The chain employs TRBV5-6 and TRBJ2-2, with D possibly being TRBD1 (6 bases). The CDR3 sequence is 17 residues long. V gave up 3 bases and J gave up 1 base, with 16 bases separating them. Germline loops: CDR1 SGHDT, CDR2 YYEEEE.

The CDR3, as DNA: TGTGCCAGCAGAACGCTTGGAGCAGAGACCTACGAGCAGTACTTC. Its translation: CASRTLGAETYEQYF. The chain has TRBV5-5 and TRBJ2-7; D is uncertain. The CDR3 contains 15 residues. V was clipped by 5 bases and J by 2 bases, with 17 bases between them. Germline V gene sequence: CDR1 SGHKS, CDR2 YYEKEE (reference sequence).

V usage is TRBV2 and J usage is TRBJ1-5; D gene ambiguous. This CDR3 has 14 amino acids. Germline values: CDR1 SNHLY, CDR2 FYNNEI. V was clipped by 6 bases and J by 6 bases, with 15 bases between them. The CDR3 reads CASSGGGSGQPQHF. CDR3 sequence (DNA): TGTGCCAGCAGCGGCGGTGGGTCGGGTCAGCCCCAGCATTTT.

The chain joins TRBV7-9 to TRBJ2-3, with TRBD2 matching 7 bases. Germline assignment: CDR1 SEHNR and CDR2 FQNEAQ (reference sequence). The CDR3 length is 18 residues. The junction had 17 bases not matched to a gene; V was cut back by 4 bases and J by 4 bases. CDR3 sequence (DNA): TGTGCCAGCAGCTGGGATCTCGGGAGGACTCATCGGGCAGATACGCAGTATTTT. This encodes CASSWDLGRTHRADTQYF.

This chain uses TRBV7-2 with TRBJ2-7; D might be TRBD2 (6 bases). With 1 base removed from V and 4 bases from J, the gap between germline ends came to 14 bases. CDR1 SGHTA and CDR2 FQGNSA come from the germline V gene. The CDR3 consists of 15 residues. CDR3 amino acids: CASSLEPGLGYEQYF. CDR3 coding DNA: TGTGCCAGCAGCTTAGAACCGGGACTTGGGTACGAGCAGTACTTC.

This chain uses TRBV18 with TRBJ1-2; unclear D gene. Germline CDR1 KGHSH, CDR2 LQKENI. This CDR3 is built from 15 residues. The V end lost 3 bases, the J end lost 0 bases, and 11 bases lay between the germline ends. The CDR3 is CASSPDGRSNYGYTF. CDR3 coding DNA: TGTGCCAGCTCACCGGACGGACGGTCTAACTATGGCTACACCTTC. The full variable domain, in which reference TRBV18 and TRBJ1-2 provide the parts outside the CDR3, is NAGVMQNPRHLVRRRGQEARLRCSPMKGHSHVYWYRQLPEEGLKFMVYLQKENIIDESGMPKERFSAEFPKEGPSILRIQQVVRGDSAAYFCASSPDGRSNYGYTFGSGTRLTVV.

The chain recombines TRBV7-2 with TRBJ2-7; TRBD2 is a possible D gene (6 bases). Trimming pared 3 bases from V and 1 base from J, leaving 10 bases between. Germline-derived CDR1 and CDR2 are SGHTA and FQGNSA. This CDR3 is 14 amino acids long. CDR3 loop: CASSLSGVSYEQYF. CDR3 DNA: TGTGCCAGCAGCTTGTCGGGGGTATCCTACGAGCAGTACTTC.

The chain has TRBV11-2 and TRBJ1-4, with 11 nucleotides matching TRBD1. Germline CDR1 is SGHAT and CDR2 is FQNNGV. This CDR3 spans 17 amino acids. Trimming took 2 bases from V and 3 from J; bases not matched to a gene: 5. Here the CDR3 reads CASSLRTGGVANEKLFF. For the CDR3, the DNA is TGTGCCAGCAGCTTAAGGACAGGGGGCGTAGCTAATGAAAAACTGTTTTTT.

This chain uses TRBV7-6 with TRBJ1-6; no reliable D call. The germline V gene encodes CDR1 SGHVS and CDR2 FNYEAQ. This CDR3 has 14 residues. The germline V and J ends were trimmed by 0 bases and 9 bases, with 9 bases remaining between them. The CDR3 protein is CASSLAGSGSPLHF. CDR3 nucleotides: TGTGCCAGCAGCTTAGCGGGCTCCGGTTCACCCCTCCACTTT.

The chain links TRBV7-9 to TRBJ1-3, with 10 bases matching TRBD1. Germline assignment: CDR1 SEHNR and CDR2 FQNEAQ (reference sequence). CDR3 length equals 17 residues. V lost 4 bases and J lost 4; bases outside the gene matches: 10. The CDR3 bases are TGTGCCAGCAGCTCTTCCGGGACAGGGGTTTTCGGAAACACCATATATTTT. This codes for CASSSSGTGVFGNTIYF.

This clone was picked up a small number of times. The chain is built from TRBV5-6 and TRBJ2-7, with 7 bases matching TRBD1. CDR3 length: 14 amino acids. Germline CDR1 reads SGHDT; CDR2 reads YYEEEE. J was trimmed by 0 bases and V by 4 bases; bases with no gene match: 4. In DNA form, the CDR3 reads TGTGCCAGCAGCCTGCGACAGGGCTCCTACGAGCAGTACTTC. Translated, it gives CASSLRQGSYEQYF.

J is TRBJ2-5 and V is TRBV11-2; D gene uncertain. Germline V gene sequence: CDR1 SGHAT, CDR2 FQNNGV. The CDR3 contains 13 residues. V shed 5 bases and J shed 1 base, with 8 bases lying between them. CDR3 loop: CASSGEVQETQYF. The CDR3 DNA sequence: TGTGCCAGCAGCGGAGAGGTCCAAGAGACCCAGTACTTC.

V usage is TRBV30 and J usage is TRBJ2-1; D is unclear. This CDR3 contains 12 residues. V gave up 4 bases and J gave up 5 bases, with 9 bases separating them. Germline CDR1 and CDR2: GTSNPN and SVGIG (reference sequence). The CDR3 is CAWTLIDNEQFF. The CDR3 DNA follows: TGTGCCTGGACCTTAATCGACAATGAGCAGTTCTTC.

This chain connects TRBV4-2 to TRBJ2-7; D is perhaps TRBD1 (6 bases). The CDR3 is 15 residues long. Germline V lookup: CDR1 LGHNA, CDR2 YNFKEQ. The V and J ends lost 1 base and 0 bases respectively, with 10 bases between them. The CDR3 region has the DNA TGTGCCAGCAGCCAAGGGGGGACAACCTCCTACGAGCAGTACTTC. Translated, it gives CASSQGGTTSYEQYF.

This clone was counted once. This chain connects TRBV7-3 to TRBJ2-5; 9 bases match TRBD2. Per germline, CDR1 SGHTA and CDR2 FQGTGA. J lost 4 bases, V lost 5 bases, and 8 bases had no gene match. The CDR3 is 15 residues long. For the CDR3, the DNA is TGTGCCAGCAGCCCGGCGGGAGGGCCGTTAGAGACCCAGTACTTC. It yields the protein CASSPAGGPLETQYF.

The chain couples TRBV10-2 to TRBJ2-7; D unclear. V lost 1 base and J 6 bases, leaving 10 bases between the germline ends. Germline V gene lookup returns CDR1 WSHSY and CDR2 SAAADI. This CDR3 has 13 residues. The CDR3 nucleotides read TGCGCCAGCAGTGAGTACACTGGGATCGAGCAGTACTTC. This sequence encodes CASSEYTGIEQYF.

The chain recombines TRBV19 with TRBJ2-2; 11 bases match TRBD2. The CDR3 is 14 residues long. With 5 bases clipped from V and 6 bases from J, the junction kept 2 bases outside the gene matches. Per the germline V gene, CDR1 is LNHDA and CDR2 is SQIVND (reference sequence). The CDR3 nucleotides read TGTGCCAGTAGTGATAGCGGGAGGGCCGGGGAGCTGTTTTTT. The encoded protein is CASSDSGRAGELFF. The full variable domain, its missing parts supplied by reference TRBV19 and TRBJ2-2, is DGGITQSPKYLFRKEGQNVTLSCEQNLNHDAMYWYRQDPGQGLRLIYYSQIVNDFQKGDIAEGYSVSREKKESFPLTVTSAQKNPTAFYLCASSDSGRAGELFFGEGSRLTVL.